The 4 T cell receptor beta chains below come from one sample, sequenced in a study of control samples from healthy donors and cancer patients. Only in-frame clones appear in the TCRdb table, and some are missing; sequencing was by immunoSEQ multiplex PCR. The sample contains 90,000 to 100,000 clones, approximately 88% of which appear only once. The material sequenced was PBMCs. The receptors were gathered from a man between 65 and 80 years old with lung cancer.

Remarks on this clone: This may be a read error, as it is one base from a much larger clone. The gene calls are TRBV6-4 and TRBJ1-2; 9 bases are a match to TRBD1. Germline-derived CDR1 and CDR2 are MRHNA and SNTAGT. The CDR3 totals 13 residues. The V gene end was trimmed by 4 bases and the J gene end by 3 bases; junction bases not matched to a gene: 0. This CDR3 reads CASSGTGDYGYTF. In DNA, the CDR3 is TGTGCCAGCAGTGGGACAGGGGACTATGGCTACACCTTC.

The chain is built from TRBV6-5 and TRBJ2-7, with TRBD1 matching over 7 bases. V lost 3 bases, J lost 3 bases, and 5 bases stayed unmatched. The CDR3 length is 14 residues. Germline V lookup: CDR1 MNHEY, CDR2 SVGAGI. CDR3 DNA sequence: TGTGCCAGCAGTTATTCCGGGACAGACTACGAGCAGTACTTC. It is translated as CASSYSGTDYEQYF.

V is TRBV14 and J is TRBJ2-2; unclear D gene. Between the trimmed V and J ends, which lost 4 bases and 4 bases, there was a span of 7 bases. Per germline, CDR1 SGHDN and CDR2 FVKESK. There are 13 residues in the CDR3. CDR3 nucleotide sequence: TGTGCCAGCAGCCTTCAATCCACCGGGGAGCTGTTTTTT. This sequence encodes CASSLQSTGELFF. Filled out from reference TRBV14 and TRBJ2-2, the complete variable domain reads EAGVTQFPSHSVIEKGQTVTLRCDPISGHDNLYWYRRVMGKEIKFLLHFVKESKQDESGMPNNRFLAERTGGTYSTLKVQPAELEDSGVYFCASSLQSTGELFFGEGSRLTVL.

This clone was picked up a small number of times. The chain uses TRBV5-1 and TRBJ2-7; TRBD1 matches at 7 bases. The CDR3 contains 14 residues. Looked up from germline, CDR1 is SGHRS and CDR2 is YFSETQ. Unmatched junction bases numbered 8, after V lost 8 bases and J lost 0 bases. This CDR3 reads CASGRSGGSYEQYF. As DNA, the CDR3 is TGCGCCAGTGGACGGTCAGGGGGCTCCTACGAGCAGTACTTC.